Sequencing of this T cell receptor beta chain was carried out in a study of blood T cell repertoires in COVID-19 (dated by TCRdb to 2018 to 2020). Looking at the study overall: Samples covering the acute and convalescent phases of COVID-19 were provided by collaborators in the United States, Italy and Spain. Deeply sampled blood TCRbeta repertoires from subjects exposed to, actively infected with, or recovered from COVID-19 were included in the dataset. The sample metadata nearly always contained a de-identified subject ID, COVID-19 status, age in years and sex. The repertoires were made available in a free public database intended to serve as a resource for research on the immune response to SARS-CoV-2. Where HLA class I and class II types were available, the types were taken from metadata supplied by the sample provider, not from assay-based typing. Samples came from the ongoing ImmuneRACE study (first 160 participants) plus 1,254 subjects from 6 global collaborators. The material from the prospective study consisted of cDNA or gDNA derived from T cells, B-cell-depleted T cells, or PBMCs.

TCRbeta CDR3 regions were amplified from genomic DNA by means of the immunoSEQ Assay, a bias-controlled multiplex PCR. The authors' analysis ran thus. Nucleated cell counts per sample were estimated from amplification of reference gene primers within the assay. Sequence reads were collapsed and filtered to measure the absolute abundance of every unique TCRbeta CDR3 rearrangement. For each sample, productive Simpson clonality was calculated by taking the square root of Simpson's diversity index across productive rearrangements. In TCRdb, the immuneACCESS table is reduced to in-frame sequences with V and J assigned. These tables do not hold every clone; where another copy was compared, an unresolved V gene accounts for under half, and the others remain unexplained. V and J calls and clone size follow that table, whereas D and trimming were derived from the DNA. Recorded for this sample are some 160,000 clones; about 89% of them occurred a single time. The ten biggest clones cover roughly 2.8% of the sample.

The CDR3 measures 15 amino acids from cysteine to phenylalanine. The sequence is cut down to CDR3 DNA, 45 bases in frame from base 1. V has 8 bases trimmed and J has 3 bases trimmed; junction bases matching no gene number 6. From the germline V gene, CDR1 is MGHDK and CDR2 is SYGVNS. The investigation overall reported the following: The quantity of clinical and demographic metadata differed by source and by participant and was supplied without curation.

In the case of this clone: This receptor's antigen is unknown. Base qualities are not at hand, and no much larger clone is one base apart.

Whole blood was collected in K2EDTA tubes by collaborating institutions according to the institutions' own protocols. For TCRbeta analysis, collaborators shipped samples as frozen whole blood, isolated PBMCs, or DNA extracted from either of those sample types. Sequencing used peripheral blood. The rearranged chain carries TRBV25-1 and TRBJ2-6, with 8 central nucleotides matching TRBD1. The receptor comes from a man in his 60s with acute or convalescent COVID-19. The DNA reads TGTGCCAGCGGGACAGGCAGCATTGGGGCCAACGTCCTGACTTTC. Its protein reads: CASGTGSIGANVLTF. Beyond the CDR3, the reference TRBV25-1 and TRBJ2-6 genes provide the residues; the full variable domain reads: EADIYQTPRYLVIGTGKKITLECSQTMGHDKMYWYQQDPGMELHLIHYSYGVNSTEKGDLSSESTVSRIRTEHFPLTLESARPSHTSQYLCASGTGSIGANVLTFGAGSRLTVL.